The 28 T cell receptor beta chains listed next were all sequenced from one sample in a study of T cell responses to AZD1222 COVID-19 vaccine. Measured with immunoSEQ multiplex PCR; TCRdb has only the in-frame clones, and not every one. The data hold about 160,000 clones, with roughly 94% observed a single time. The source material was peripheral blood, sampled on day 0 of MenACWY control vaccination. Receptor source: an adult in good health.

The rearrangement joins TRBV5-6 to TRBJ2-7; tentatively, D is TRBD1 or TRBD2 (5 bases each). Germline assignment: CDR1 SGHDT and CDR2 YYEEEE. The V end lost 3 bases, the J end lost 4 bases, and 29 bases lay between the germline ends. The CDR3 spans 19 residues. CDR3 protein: CASSSREDLYKRGTYEQYF. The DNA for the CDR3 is TGTGCCAGCAGCTCGAGAGAGGACTTATATAAAAGGGGAACTTACGAGCAGTACTTC.

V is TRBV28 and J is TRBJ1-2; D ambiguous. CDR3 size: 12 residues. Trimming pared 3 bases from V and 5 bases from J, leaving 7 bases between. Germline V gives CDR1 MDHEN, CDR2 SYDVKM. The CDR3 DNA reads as TGTGCCAGCAGTTTCGGGCTTTATGGCTACACCTTC. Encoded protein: CASSFGLYGYTF.

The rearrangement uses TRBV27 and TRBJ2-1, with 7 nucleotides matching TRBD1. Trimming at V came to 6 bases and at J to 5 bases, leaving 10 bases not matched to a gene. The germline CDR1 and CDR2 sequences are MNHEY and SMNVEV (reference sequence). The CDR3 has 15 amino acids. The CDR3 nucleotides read TGTGCCAGCAGCTACTACAGGGGCAAGGACAATGAGCAGTTCTTC. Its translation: CASSYYRGKDNEQFF.

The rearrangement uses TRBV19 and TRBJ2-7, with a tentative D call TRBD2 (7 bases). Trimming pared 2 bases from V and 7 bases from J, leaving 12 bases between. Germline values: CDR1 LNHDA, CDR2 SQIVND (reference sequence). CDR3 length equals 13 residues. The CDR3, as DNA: TGTGCCAGTAGTATACGGGGGGCAGGGGAGCAGTACTTC. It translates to CASSIRGAGEQYF.

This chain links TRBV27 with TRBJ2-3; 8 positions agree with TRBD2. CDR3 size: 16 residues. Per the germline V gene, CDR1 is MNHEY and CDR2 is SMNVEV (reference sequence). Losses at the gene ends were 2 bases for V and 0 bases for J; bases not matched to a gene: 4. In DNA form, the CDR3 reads TGTGCCAGCAGTTTACTTAGCGGGATTAGCACAGATACGCAGTATTTT. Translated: CASSLLSGISTDTQYF.

CDR3 sequence (DNA): TGTGCCAGCAGCTATGACAGTCCCTACGAGCAGTACTTC. Translated: CASSYDSPYEQYF. The rearrangement joins TRBV3-1 (or the pseudogene TRBV3-2) to TRBJ2-7; a possible D gene is TRBD1 (5 bases). Germline V gene data show CDR1 as LGHDT and CDR2 as YNNKEL (reference sequence). The CDR3 runs 13 residues. With 5 bases removed from V and 2 bases from J, the gap between germline ends came to 10 bases.

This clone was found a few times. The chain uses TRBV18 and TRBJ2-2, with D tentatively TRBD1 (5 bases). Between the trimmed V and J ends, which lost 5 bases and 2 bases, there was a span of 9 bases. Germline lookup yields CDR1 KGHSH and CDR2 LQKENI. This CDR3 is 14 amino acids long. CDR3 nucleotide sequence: TGTGCCAGCTCATCACAGGTTAACACCGGGGAGCTGTTTTTT. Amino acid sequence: CASSSQVNTGELFF. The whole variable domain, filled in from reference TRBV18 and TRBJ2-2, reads NAGVMQNPRHLVRRRGQEARLRCSPMKGHSHVYWYRQLPEEGLKFMVYLQKENIIDESGMPKERFSAEFPKEGPSILRIQQVVRGDSAAYFCASSSQVNTGELFFGEGSRLTVL.

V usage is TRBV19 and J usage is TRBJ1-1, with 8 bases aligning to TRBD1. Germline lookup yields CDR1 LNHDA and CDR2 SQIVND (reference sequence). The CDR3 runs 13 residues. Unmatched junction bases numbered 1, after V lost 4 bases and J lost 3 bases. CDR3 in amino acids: CASSTRGHTEAFF. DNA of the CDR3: TGTGCCAGTAGTACCAGGGGGCACACTGAAGCTTTCTTT.

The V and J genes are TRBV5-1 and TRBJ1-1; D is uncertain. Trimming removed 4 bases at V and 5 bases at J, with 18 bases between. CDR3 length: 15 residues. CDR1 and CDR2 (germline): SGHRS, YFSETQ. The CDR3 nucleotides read TGCGCCAGCAGCGCGTACCGTGGAATCGGGACTGAAGCTTTCTTT. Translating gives CASSAYRGIGTEAFF.

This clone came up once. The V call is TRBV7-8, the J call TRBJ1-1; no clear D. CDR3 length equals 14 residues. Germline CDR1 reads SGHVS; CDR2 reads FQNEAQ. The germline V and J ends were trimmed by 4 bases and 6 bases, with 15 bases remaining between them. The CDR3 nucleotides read TGTGCCAGCAGCTCCCCGCTAGGGCACCCTGAAGCTTTCTTT. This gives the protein CASSSPLGHPEAFF. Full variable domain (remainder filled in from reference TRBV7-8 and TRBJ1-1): GAGVSQSPRYKVAKRGQDVALRCDPISGHVSLFWYQQALGQGPEFLTYFQNEAQLDKSGLPSDRFFAERPEGSVSTLKIQRTQQEDSAVYLCASSSPLGHPEAFFGQGTRLTVV.

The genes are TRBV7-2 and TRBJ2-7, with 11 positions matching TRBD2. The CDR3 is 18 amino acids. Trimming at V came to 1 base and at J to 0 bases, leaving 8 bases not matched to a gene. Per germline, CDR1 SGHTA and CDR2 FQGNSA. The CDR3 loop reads CASSLGPSGRSNSYEQYF. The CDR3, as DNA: TGTGCCAGCAGCTTAGGACCTAGCGGGAGGTCCAACTCCTACGAGCAGTACTTC.

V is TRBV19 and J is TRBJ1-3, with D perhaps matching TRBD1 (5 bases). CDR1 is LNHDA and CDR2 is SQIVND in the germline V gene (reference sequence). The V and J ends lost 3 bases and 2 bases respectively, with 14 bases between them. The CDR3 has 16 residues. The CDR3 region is CASSIGAGSPGNTIYF. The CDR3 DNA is TGTGCCAGTAGTATTGGGGCAGGGTCGCCTGGAAACACCATATATTTT.

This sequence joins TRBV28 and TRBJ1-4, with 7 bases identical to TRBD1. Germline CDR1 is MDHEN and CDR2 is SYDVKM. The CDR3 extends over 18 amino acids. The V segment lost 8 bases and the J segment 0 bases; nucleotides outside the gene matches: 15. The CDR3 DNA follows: TGTGCCAGCGGCATCTGGGGGCAGGGGGGTGCAACTAATGAAAAACTGTTTTTT. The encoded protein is CASGIWGQGGATNEKLFF.

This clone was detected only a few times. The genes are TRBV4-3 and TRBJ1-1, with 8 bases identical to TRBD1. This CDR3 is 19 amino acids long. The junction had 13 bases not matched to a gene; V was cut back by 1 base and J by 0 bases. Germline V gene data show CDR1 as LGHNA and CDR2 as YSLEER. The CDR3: CASSQGFQGAIRMNTEAFF. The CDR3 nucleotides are TGCGCCAGCAGCCAAGGGTTTCAGGGGGCGATTCGGATGAACACTGAAGCTTTCTTT.

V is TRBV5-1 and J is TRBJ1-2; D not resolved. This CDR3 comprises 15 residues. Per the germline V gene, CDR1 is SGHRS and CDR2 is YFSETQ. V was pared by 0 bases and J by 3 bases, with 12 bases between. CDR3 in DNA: TGCGCCAGCAGCTTGGGACCAGACACGTACTATGGCTACACCTTC. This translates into CASSLGPDTYYGYTF.

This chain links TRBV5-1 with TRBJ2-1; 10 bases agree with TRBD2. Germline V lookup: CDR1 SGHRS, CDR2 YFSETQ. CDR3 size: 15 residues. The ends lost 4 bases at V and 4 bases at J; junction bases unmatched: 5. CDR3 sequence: CASSPRTSGYNEQFF. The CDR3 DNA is TGCGCCAGCAGCCCCCGGACTAGCGGATACAATGAGCAGTTCTTC.

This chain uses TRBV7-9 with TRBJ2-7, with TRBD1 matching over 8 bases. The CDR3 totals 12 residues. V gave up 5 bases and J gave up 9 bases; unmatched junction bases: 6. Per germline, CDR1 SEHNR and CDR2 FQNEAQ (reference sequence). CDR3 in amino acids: CASSLGTGRQYF. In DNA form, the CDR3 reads TGTGCCAGCAGCCTCGGGACAGGCAGGCAGTACTTC.

Here the CDR3 DNA reads TGTGCCAGCAGCGCCCGGACAGGGGCTAACTATGGCTACACCTTC. This translates into CASSARTGANYGYTF. The chain has TRBV9 and TRBJ1-2, with 9 bases that match TRBD1. Germline CDR1 reads SGDLS; CDR2 reads YYNGEE. Trimming cost V 3 bases and J 0 bases; bases outside gene matches: 3. CDR3 size: 15 residues. Combining the CDR3 with reference TRBV9 and TRBJ1-2 gives the whole variable domain DSGVTQTPKHLITATGQRVTLRCSPRSGDLSVYWYQQSLDQGLQFLIQYYNGEERAKGNILERFSAQQFPDLHSELNLSSLELGDSALYFCASSARTGANYGYTFGSGTRLTVV.

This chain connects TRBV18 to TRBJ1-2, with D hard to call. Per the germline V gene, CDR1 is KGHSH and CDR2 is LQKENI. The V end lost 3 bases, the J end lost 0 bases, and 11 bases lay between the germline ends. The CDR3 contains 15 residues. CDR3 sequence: CASSPVDRTNYGYTF. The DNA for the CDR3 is TGTGCCAGCTCACCCGTGGACCGGACTAACTATGGCTACACCTTC.

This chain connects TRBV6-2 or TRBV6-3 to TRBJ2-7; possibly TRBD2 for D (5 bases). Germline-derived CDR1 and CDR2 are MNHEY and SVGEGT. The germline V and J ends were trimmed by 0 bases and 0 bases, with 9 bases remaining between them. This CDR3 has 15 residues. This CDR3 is CASSYSRGSSYEQYF. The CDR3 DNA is TGTGCCAGCAGTTACTCAAGAGGGAGCTCCTACGAGCAGTACTTC.

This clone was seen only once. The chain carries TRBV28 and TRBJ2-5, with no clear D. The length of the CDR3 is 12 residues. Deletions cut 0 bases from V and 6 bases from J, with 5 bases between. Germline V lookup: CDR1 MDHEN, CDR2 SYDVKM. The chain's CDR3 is CASSLWSKTQYF. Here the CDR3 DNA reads TGTGCCAGCAGTTTATGGAGTAAGACCCAGTACTTC.

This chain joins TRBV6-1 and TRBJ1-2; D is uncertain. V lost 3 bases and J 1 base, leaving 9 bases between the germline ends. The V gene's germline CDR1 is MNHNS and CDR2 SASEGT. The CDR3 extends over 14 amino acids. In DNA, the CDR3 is TGTGCCAGCAGTGAGATAGGCATTAACTATGGCTACACCTTC. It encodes CASSEIGINYGYTF.

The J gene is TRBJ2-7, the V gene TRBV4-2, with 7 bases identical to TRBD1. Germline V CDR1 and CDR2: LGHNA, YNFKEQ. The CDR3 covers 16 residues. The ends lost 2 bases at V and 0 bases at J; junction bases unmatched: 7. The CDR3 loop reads CASSQYQDRFSYEQYF. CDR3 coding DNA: TGTGCCAGCAGCCAATACCAGGACAGGTTCTCCTACGAGCAGTACTTC.

CDR3 amino acids: CASTGQRANYGYTF. CDR3 DNA sequence: TGTGCCAGTACTGGACAGCGAGCAAACTATGGCTACACCTTC. The V gene is TRBV19, the J gene TRBJ1-2; D is possibly TRBD1 (6 bases). The CDR3 length is 14 residues. Trimming removed 7 bases from V and 2 bases from J, with 14 bases in between. CDR1 LNHDA and CDR2 SQIVND come from the germline V gene (reference sequence).

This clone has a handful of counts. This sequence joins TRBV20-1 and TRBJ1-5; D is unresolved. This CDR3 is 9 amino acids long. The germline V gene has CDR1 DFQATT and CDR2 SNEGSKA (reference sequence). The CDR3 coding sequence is TGCAAGACCGCGGGGCCCCAGCATTTT. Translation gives CKTAGPQHF.

The CDR3 loop reads CASSRGGTEAFF. Here the CDR3 DNA reads TGTGCCAGTAGTAGGGGAGGAACTGAAGCTTTCTTT. The rearrangement uses TRBV19 and TRBJ1-1; no reliable D call. CDR1 is LNHDA, CDR2 SQIVND, per germline (reference sequence). This CDR3 has 12 amino acids. The ends were cut back, 4 bases at V and 5 bases at J, with 8 bases in the middle.

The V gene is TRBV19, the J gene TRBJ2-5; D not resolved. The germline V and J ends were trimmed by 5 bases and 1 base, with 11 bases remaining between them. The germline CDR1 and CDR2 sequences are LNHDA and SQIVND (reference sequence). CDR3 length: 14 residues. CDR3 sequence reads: CASSPQETQETQYF. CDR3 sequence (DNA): TGTGCCAGTAGTCCTCAAGAGACCCAAGAGACCCAGTACTTC.

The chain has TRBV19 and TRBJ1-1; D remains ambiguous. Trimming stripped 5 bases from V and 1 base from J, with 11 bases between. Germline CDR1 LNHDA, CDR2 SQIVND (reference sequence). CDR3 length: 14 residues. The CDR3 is CASSSPLWNTEAFF. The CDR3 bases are TGTGCCAGTAGTTCCCCTCTTTGGAACACTGAAGCTTTCTTT.